A single sample is the source of the 7 T cell receptor beta chains below, sequenced in a study of blood T cell repertoires in COVID-19. Libraries were prepared by immunoSEQ multiplex PCR; TCRdb keeps only in-frame clonotypes and omits some of them. The sample has roughly 410,000 clones; 70% to 90% are singletons. Sequences were obtained from peripheral blood. The origin of the receptors is a middle-aged man with acute or convalescent COVID-19.

The genes are TRBV3-1 (or the pseudogene TRBV3-2) and TRBJ2-3; the D gene is possibly TRBD2 (6 bases). The germline V and J ends were trimmed by 0 bases and 2 bases, with 9 bases remaining between them. Germline V gene data show CDR1 as LGHDT and CDR2 as YNNKEL (reference sequence). This CDR3 spans 15 amino acids. Here the CDR3 reads CASSQDREATDTQYF. The CDR3 nucleotides are TGTGCCAGCAGCCAAGACAGGGAGGCCACAGATACGCAGTATTTT.

In its sample, this clone was seen a few times. The CDR3 loop reads CASSFSKGTGGNSPLHF. CDR3 nucleotide sequence: TGTGCCAGCAGTTTTTCCAAGGGGACAGGCGGGAATTCACCCCTCCACTTT. The chain employs TRBV27 and TRBJ1-6; TRBD1 matches at 8 bases. Germline-derived CDR1 and CDR2 are MNHEY and SMNVEV (reference sequence). The V and J ends lost 3 bases and 7 bases, in that order; junction bases with no gene match: 11. The CDR3 sequence is 17 residues long.

The chain links TRBV5-1 to TRBJ1-6, with a possible D match to TRBD1 (5 bases). The V end lost 0 bases, the J end lost 9 bases, and 13 bases lay between the germline ends. This CDR3 contains 15 residues. Germline CDR1 is SGHRS and CDR2 is YFSETQ. Here the CDR3 DNA reads TGCGCCAGCAGCTTGGAGGGACTCCCAAGTTCACCCCTCCACTTT. Protein: CASSLEGLPSSPLHF.

The chain employs TRBV18 and TRBJ1-1; TRBD1 matches 8 bases. V shed 3 bases and J 6 bases; nucleotides not matched to a gene: 6. The CDR3 loop spans 14 amino acids. Germline lookup yields CDR1 KGHSH and CDR2 LQKENI. The CDR3 coding sequence is TGTGCCAGCTCACCGGACAGGGTGGATCCTGAAGCTTTCTTT. This translates into CASSPDRVDPEAFF. The entire variable domain, with the rest obtained from reference TRBV18 and TRBJ1-1, is as follows: NAGVMQNPRHLVRRRGQEARLRCSPMKGHSHVYWYRQLPEEGLKFMVYLQKENIIDESGMPKERFSAEFPKEGPSILRIQQVVRGDSAAYFCASSPDRVDPEAFFGQGTRLTVV.

This chain links TRBV6-6 with TRBJ1-4, with D tentatively TRBD1 (6 bases). From germline, CDR1 is MNHNY and CDR2 SVGAGI (reference sequence). Trimming took 2 bases from V and 8 from J, leaving 12 bases between them. The CDR3 extends over 14 amino acids. The CDR3: CASSYRGGREKLFF. Here the CDR3 DNA reads TGTGCCAGCAGTTACAGGGGGGGTAGGGAAAAACTGTTTTTT.

This chain joins TRBV19 and TRBJ1-2; tentative D call: TRBD1 (5 bases). Germline V gives CDR1 LNHDA, CDR2 SQIVND (reference sequence). The V end lost 5 bases, the J end lost 0 bases, and 16 bases lay between the germline ends. This CDR3 is 16 amino acids long. CDR3: CASSLRGALANYGYTF. Written as DNA, the CDR3 is TGTGCCAGTAGTCTCCGCGGGGCGTTAGCTAACTATGGCTACACCTTC.

The chain links TRBV12-3 or TRBV12-4 to TRBJ1-1; possibly TRBD1 for D (5 bases). Between the trimmed V and J ends, which lost 7 bases and 1 base, there was a span of 10 bases. The CDR3 runs to 13 residues. This chain's CDR3 is CASITTGNTEAFF. CDR3 in DNA: TGTGCCAGCATCACAACAGGGAACACTGAAGCTTTCTTT.